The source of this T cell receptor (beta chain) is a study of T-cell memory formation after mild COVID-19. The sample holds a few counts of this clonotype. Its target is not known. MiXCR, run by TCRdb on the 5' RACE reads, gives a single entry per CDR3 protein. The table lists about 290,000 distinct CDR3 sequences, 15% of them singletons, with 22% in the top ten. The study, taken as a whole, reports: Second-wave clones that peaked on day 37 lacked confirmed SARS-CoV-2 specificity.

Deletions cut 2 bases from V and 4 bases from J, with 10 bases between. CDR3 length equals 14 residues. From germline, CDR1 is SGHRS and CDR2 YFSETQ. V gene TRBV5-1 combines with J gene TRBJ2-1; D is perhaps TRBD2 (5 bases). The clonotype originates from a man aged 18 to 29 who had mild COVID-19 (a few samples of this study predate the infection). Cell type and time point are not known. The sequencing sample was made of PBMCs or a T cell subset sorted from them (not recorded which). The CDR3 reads CASSFSRVYNEQFF. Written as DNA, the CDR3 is TGCGCCAGCAGCTTCTCGAGGGTTTACAATGAGCAGTTCTTC.